A selection of T cell receptor beta chains follows, all from one sample in a study of cytotoxic CD8 clonotypes in ibrutinib-treated CLL. Assay used: immunoSEQ multiplex PCR; TCRdb lists only in-frame clones, some missing. The sample lists some 140,000 clones, 80% to 85% occurring once. This sample comprised PBMCs, obtained after 24 months of ibrutinib treatment. The receptor set was obtained from a human donor with chronic lymphocytic leukemia. The conserved cysteine and the conserved F or W are not part of the CDR3 here. The order of the fields is V gene, J gene, CDR3 protein.

TRBV9	TRBJ2-3	ASSVWASSTDTQY
TRBV6-5	TRBJ2-1	AGRGGNNEQF
TRBV30	TRBJ1-1	AWSVRGAVNTEAF
TRBV14	TRBJ1-5	ASSHSRGYNQPQH
TRBV11-2	TRBJ2-1	ASSLGQNNEQF
TRBV6-5	TRBJ2-7	ASSYSKTSYEQY
TRBV19	TRBJ2-7	ASSGALSGDEQY
TRBV19	TRBJ2-1	ASSPLAGGSNSYNEQF
TRBV9	TRBJ1-3	ASSVVQGATIY
TRBV9	TRBJ1-1	ASSVGGALMNTEAF
TRBV15	TRBJ2-7	ATSRGTDSSYEQY
TRBV27	TRBJ2-5	ASRWRTGTQY
TRBV5-1	TRBJ2-7	ASSSGGPLEQY
TRBV5-6	TRBJ1-5	ASSSGGPRQPQH
TRBV7-9	TRBJ2-1	ASSSSGGYNEQF
TRBV10-3	TRBJ2-2	AILGTTNTGELF
TRBV25-1	TRBJ1-5	ASSEHGSNQPQH
TRBV7-8	TRBJ1-1	ASSLTGLTEAF
TRBV11-3	TRBJ2-1	ASSSGVAGGYNEQF
TRBV19	TRBJ1-1	ASSIRQQNTEAF
TRBV4-1	TRBJ2-7	ASSDPRTYEQY
TRBV18	TRBJ2-2	ASSATGGDTGELF
TRBV19	TRBJ1-5	ASSIQGASQPQH
TRBV5-1	TRBJ1-4	ASSPKTATNEKLF
TRBV30	TRBJ2-7	AWSVEGTGRPYEQY
TRBV7-2	TRBJ1-1	ASSLAWGRVTEAF
TRBV2	TRBJ2-3	ASSGRWADTQY
TRBV7-2	TRBJ2-2	ASSLGRGGIGELF
TRBV7-9	TRBJ1-5	ASSSGTAIYQPQH
TRBV7-6	TRBJ2-5	ASRRFRGKQETQY
TRBV29-1	TRBJ2-7	SVRDRGYEQY
TRBV6-1	TRBJ1-5	ASSEGGAVYQPQH
TRBV29-1	TRBJ2-7	SVDRGRAGEQY
TRBV9	TRBJ1-2	ASSPGATGSGYT
TRBV9	TRBJ2-2	ASSPRGVGTGELF
TRBV7-9	TRBJ1-2	ASSRTGRNLYGYT
TRBV5-1	TRBJ1-1	ASSLGQGWEVEAF
TRBV7-8	TRBJ1-1	ASSLWTGGTEAF
TRBV5-1	TRBJ1-1	ASTKFGGAEAF
TRBV2	TRBJ1-1	ASSVLTANTEAF
TRBV13	TRBJ1-1	ASSDTGRPEAF
TRBV9	TRBJ2-4	ASSVGLAGKNIQY
TRBV9	TRBJ2-5	ASSADGTQRETQY
TRBV28	TRBJ2-1	ASSTRLAKGPSSYNEQF
TRBV6-5	TRBJ2-7	ASSSWGGGADEQY
TRBV19	TRBJ2-1	ASTGRFGSSSYNEQF
TRBV4-3	TRBJ2-7	ASSLYRGSSYEQY
TRBV19	TRBJ2-4	ASRGQGAAKNIQY
TRBV5-1	TRBJ1-5	ASSGSRGPTSPDQPQH
TRBV10-2	TRBJ2-3	ASSGTSRGTDTQY
TRBV7-8	TRBJ1-1	ASSVEGGESAEAF
TRBV7-2	TRBJ1-5	ASSLFAGQAGKQPQH
TRBV5-4	TRBJ1-1	ASSSMTGFAF
TRBV6-5	TRBJ1-6	ASSYRGSYNSPLH
TRBV7-2	TRBJ2-5	ASSLGSYQETQY
TRBV5-6	TRBJ2-5	ASSSKGLAGEETQY
TRBV6-6	TRBJ1-5	ASSRSLAGNQPQH
TRBV14	TRBJ2-7	ASSQGQPYEQY
TRBV18	TRBJ2-2	ASSPTTGGNTGELF
TRBV7-2	TRBJ2-5	ASSLGPGGIQETQY